Listed below are T cell receptor beta chains from one sample, sequenced in a study of blood T cell repertoires in COVID-19. Sequenced by immunoSEQ multiplex PCR; TCRdb stores in-frame clones only, minus some. The table shows under 350,000 clones, with approximately 91% occurring only once. Sequencing input: peripheral blood. The receptors here all came from a middle-aged man with acute or convalescent COVID-19. Each CDR3 is given without its conserved first and last residue. Clone size is shown for a subset of rows, as once, few, many or a class of expanded clone.

v_gene: TRBV30
abundance: .
len: 9
CDR3aa: AWSALETQY

v_gene: TRBV12-3/TRBV12-4
abundance: .
len: 11
CDR3aa: ASSLSSMYGYT

v_gene: TRBV5-1
abundance: .
len: 13
CDR3aa: ASSLRGGGKDEQY

v_gene: TRBV4-2
abundance: .
len: 12
CDR3aa: ASSPGQGVDTQY

v_gene: TRBV19
abundance: .
len: 12
CDR3aa: ASSRDRVADTQY

v_gene: TRBV18
abundance: .
len: 13
CDR3aa: ASSPLKQGHEKLF

v_gene: TRBV5-8
abundance: once
len: 11
CDR3aa: ASRRINNSPLH

v_gene: TRBV15
abundance: .
len: 11
CDR3aa: ATGGRYQETQY

v_gene: TRBV29-1
abundance: once
len: 10
CDR3aa: TSLGAEETQY

v_gene: TRBV3-1/TRBV3-2
abundance: .
len: 13
CDR3aa: ASSQRGTTYNEQF

v_gene: TRBV2
abundance: .
len: 18
CDR3aa: ASSDDPGGSSGGATDTQY